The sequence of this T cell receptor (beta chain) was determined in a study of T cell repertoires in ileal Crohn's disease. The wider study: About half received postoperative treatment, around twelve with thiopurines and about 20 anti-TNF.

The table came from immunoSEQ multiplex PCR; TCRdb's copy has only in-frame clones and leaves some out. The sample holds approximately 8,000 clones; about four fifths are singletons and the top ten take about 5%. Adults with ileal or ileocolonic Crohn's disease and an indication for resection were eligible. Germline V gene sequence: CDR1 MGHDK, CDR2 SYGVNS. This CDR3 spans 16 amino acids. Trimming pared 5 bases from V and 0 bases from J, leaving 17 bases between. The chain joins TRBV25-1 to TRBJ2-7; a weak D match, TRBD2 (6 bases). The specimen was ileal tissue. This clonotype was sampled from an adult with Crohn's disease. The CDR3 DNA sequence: TGTGCCAGCAGTTCCCCTAGCGTCCTGAGCTCCTACGAGCAGTACTTC. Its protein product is CASSSPSVLSSYEQYF.